This record covers a single T cell receptor beta chain. The data are from a study of shared T cell receptors in the human thymus. Method: immunoSEQ multiplex PCR; TCRdb's copy keeps in-frame clones and lacks some. The sample has roughly 700,000 clones; around nine tenths are singletons. Trimming took off 8 bases at V and 10 bases at J, with 15 bases between the two ends. Germline V gene lookup returns CDR1 MNHNS and CDR2 SASEGT. This CDR3 contains 13 residues. The data were also submitted as part of a second study, on human thymus T cells. That work adds: In corrective heart surgery, resections were taken, and these provided the thymus tissue. Highly overlapping thymic repertoires in unrelated individuals were reported by related research.

The V gene is TRBV6-1, the J gene TRBJ1-6; D ambiguous. The receptor was isolated from a boy younger than two with a congenital heart defect. The sample taken for sequencing was thymocytes. CDR3 sequence reads: CASGVGVWSPLHF. In DNA form, the CDR3 reads TGTGCCAGCGGGGTCGGGGTTTGGTCACCCCTCCACTTT.